Listed here is a single T cell receptor beta chain. Its antigen remains unidentified. The germline V gene has CDR1 SGHRS and CDR2 YFSETQ. The ends were cut back, 3 bases at V and 6 bases at J, with 12 bases in the middle. The CDR3 has 13 amino acids. These data originate in a study of OX40 agonist ivuxolimab in advanced cancers. Study-level information: The drug used for patients, ivuxolimab, was an agonistic anti-OX40 (CD134) antibody. At 82.7% male, the cohort had a mean age of 60 years, ranging from about 23 to 79.

Study-wide findings and caveats: The authors also found low normalized T-cell clonal expansion in some nonresponders.

The table came from immunoSEQ multiplex PCR; TCRdb's copy has only in-frame clones and leaves some out. Of tens of thousands of clones in the sample, about 80% were seen once. The rearrangement joins TRBV5-1 to TRBJ1-1; possibly TRBD1 for D (6 bases). The receptor's source is an adult with an advanced solid tumor such as melanoma, head and neck, liver or kidney cancer. This material consisted of CD4+ or CD8+ T cells sorted from blood, taken in a trial of the OX40 agonist ivuxolimab. The CDR3 sequence is CASSSRGGAEAFF. The CDR3 DNA sequence: TGCGCCAGCAGCTCCAGGGGAGGCGCTGAAGCTTTCTTT.